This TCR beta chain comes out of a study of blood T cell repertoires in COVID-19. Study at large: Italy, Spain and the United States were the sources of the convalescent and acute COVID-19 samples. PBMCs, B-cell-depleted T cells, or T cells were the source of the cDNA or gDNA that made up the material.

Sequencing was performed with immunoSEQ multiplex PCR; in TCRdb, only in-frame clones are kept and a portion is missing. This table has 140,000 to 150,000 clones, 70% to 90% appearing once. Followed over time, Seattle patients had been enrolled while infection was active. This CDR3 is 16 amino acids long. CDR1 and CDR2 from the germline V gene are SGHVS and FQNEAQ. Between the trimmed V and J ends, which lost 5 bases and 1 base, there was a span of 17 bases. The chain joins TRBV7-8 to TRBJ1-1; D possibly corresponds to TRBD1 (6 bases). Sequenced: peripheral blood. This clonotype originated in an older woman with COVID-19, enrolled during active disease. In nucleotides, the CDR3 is TGTGCCAGCAGCCAGTACTGGGGGGGCCCGAACACTGAAGCTTTCTTT. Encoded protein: CASSQYWGGPNTEAFF.